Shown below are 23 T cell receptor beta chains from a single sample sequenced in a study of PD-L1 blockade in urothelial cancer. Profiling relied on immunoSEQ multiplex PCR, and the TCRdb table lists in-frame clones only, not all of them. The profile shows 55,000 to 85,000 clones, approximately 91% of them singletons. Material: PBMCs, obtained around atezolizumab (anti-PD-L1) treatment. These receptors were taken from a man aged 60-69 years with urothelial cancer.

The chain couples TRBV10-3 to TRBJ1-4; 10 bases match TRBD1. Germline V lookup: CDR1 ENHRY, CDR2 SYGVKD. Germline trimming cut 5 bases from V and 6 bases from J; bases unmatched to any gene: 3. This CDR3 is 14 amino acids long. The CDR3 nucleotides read TGTGCCATCAGTCGGGACAGGGGTGATGAAAAACTGTTTTTT. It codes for CAISRDRGDEKLFF.

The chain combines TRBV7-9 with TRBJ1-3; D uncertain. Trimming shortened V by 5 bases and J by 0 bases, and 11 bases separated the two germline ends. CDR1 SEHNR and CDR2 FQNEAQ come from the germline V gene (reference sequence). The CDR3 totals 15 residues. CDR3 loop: CASSPGGSSGNTIYF. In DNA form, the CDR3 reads TGTGCCAGCAGCCCCGGCGGTTCCTCTGGAAACACCATATATTTT.

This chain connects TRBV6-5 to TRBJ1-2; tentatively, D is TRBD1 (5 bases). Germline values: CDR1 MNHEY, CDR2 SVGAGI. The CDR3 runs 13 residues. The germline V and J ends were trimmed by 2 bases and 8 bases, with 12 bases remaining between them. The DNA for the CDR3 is TGTGCCAGCAGTTACGCCGAAGGGGCGGGCTACACCTTC. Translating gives CASSYAEGAGYTF.

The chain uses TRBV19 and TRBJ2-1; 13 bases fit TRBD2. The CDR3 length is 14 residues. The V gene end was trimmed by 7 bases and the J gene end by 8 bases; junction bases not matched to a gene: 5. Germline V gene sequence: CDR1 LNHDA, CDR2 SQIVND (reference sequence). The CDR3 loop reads CASNFGLAGDEQFF. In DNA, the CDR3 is TGTGCCAGTAACTTCGGACTAGCGGGGGATGAGCAGTTCTTC.

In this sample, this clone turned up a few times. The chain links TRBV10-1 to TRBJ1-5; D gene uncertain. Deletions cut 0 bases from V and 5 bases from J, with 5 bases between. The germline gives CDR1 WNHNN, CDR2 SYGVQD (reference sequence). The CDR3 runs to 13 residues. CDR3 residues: CASSESSYQPQHF. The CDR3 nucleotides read TGCGCCAGCAGTGAGTCGAGTTATCAGCCCCAGCATTTT.

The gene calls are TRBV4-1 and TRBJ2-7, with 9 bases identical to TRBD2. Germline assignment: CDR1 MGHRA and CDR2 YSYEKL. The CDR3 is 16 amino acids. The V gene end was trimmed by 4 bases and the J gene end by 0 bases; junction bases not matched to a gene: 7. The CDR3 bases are TGCGCCAGCAGCCGCCATAGCGGGGGAAGCTCCTACGAGCAGTACTTC. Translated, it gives CASSRHSGGSSYEQYF.

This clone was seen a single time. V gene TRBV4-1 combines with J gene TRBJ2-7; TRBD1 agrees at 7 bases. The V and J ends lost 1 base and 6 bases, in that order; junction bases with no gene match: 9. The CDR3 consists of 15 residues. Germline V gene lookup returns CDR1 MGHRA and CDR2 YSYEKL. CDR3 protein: CASSQVGSRTGEQYF. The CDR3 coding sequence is TGCGCCAGCAGCCAAGTAGGCTCTAGGACAGGCGAGCAGTACTTC.

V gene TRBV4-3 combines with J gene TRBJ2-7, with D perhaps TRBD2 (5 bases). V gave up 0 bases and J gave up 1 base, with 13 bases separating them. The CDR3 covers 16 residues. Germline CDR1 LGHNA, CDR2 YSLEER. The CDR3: CASSQDWSGTSYEQYF. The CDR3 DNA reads TGCGCCAGCAGCCAAGACTGGTCGGGAACTTCCTACGAGCAGTACTTC.

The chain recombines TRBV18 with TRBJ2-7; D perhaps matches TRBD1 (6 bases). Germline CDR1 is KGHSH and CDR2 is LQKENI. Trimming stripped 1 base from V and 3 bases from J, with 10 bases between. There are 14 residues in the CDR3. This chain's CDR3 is CASSPQNRDYEQYF. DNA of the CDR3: TGTGCCAGCTCACCACAGAACAGGGACTACGAGCAGTACTTC.

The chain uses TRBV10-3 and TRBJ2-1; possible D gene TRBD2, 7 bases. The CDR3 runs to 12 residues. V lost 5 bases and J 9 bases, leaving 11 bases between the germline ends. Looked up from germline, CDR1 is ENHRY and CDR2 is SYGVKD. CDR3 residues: CAISTGGGEQFF. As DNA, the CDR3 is TGTGCCATCAGTACGGGGGGCGGTGAGCAGTTCTTC.

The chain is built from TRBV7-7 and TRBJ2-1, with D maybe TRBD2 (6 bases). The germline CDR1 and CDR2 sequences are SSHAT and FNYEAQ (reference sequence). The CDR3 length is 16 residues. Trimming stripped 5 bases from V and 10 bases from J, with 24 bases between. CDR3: CASSPGGESPRREQFF. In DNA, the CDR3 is TGTGCCAGCAGCCCTGGAGGGGAGAGCCCCCGGCGGGAGCAGTTCTTC.

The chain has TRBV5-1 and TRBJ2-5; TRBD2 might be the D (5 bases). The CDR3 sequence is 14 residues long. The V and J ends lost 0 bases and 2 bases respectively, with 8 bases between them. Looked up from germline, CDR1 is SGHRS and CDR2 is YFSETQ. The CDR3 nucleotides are TGCGCCAGCAGCTTGGGGCTAGCTCAAGAGACCCAGTACTTC. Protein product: CASSLGLAQETQYF.

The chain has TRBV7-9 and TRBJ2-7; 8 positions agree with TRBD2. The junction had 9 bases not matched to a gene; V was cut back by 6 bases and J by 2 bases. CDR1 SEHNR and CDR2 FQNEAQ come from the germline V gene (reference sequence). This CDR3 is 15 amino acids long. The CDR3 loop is CASRLSGGLPYEQYF. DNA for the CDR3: TGTGCCAGCAGACTCAGCGGGGGACTTCCCTACGAGCAGTACTTC.

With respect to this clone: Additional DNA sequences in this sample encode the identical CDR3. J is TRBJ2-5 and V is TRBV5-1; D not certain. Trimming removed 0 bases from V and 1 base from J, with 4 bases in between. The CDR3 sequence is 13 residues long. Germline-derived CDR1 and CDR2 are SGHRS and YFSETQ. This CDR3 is CASSLGLQETQYF. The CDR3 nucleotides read TGCGCCAGCAGCTTGGGACTCCAAGAGACCCAGTACTTC.

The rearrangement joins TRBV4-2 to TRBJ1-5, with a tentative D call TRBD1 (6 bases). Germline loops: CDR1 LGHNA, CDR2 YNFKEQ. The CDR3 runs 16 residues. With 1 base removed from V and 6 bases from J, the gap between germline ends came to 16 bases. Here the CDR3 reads CASSQGQVTGLQPQHF. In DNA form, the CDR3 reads TGTGCCAGCAGCCAAGGACAGGTCACAGGGCTTCAGCCCCAGCATTTT.

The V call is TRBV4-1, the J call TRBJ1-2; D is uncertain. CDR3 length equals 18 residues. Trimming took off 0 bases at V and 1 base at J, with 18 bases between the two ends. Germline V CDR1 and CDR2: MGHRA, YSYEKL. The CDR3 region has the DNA TGCGCCAGCAGCCAAGATCGGTCGCTTGACACTCTTAACTATGGCTACACCTTC. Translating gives CASSQDRSLDTLNYGYTF.

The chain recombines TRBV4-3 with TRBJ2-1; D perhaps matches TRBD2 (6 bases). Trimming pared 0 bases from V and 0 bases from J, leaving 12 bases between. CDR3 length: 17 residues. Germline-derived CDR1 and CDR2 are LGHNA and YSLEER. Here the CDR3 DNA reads TGCGCCAGCAGCCAAGAATTAGCGGCGAGCTCCTACAATGAGCAGTTCTTC. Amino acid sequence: CASSQELAASSYNEQFF.

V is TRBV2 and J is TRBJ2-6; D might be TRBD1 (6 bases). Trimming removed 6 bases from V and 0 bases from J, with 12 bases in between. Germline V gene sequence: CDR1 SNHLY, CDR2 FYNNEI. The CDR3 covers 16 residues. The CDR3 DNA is TGTGCCAGCAGCTTCCAGGGGCACTCTGGGGCCAACGTCCTGACTTTC. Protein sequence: CASSFQGHSGANVLTF.

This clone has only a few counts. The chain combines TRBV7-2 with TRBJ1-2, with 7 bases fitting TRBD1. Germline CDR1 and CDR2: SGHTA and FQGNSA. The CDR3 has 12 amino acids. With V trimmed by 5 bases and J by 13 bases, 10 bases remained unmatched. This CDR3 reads CASSRQRQGLTF. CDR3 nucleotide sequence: TGTGCCAGCAGCCGGCAAAGACAGGGCCTCACCTTC.

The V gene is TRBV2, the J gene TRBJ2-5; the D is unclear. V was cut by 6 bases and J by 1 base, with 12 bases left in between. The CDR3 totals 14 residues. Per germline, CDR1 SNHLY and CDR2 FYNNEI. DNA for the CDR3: TGTGCCAGCAGGGCCGGAACTATCCAAGAGACCCAGTACTTC. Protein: CASRAGTIQETQYF.

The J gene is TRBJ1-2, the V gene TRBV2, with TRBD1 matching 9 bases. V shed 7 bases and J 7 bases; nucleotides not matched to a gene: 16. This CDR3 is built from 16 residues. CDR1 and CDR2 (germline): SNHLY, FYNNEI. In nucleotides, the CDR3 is TGTGCCAGCAATCCCTTGACTGTAGGGACAGGGACTGGCTACACCTTC. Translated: CASNPLTVGTGTGYTF.

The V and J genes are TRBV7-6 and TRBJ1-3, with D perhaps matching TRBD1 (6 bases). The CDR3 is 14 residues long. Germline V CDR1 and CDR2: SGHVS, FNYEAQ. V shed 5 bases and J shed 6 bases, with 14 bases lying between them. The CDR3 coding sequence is TGTGCCAGCAGCCTGAACAGGGTGGCAAACACCATATATTTT. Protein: CASSLNRVANTIYF.

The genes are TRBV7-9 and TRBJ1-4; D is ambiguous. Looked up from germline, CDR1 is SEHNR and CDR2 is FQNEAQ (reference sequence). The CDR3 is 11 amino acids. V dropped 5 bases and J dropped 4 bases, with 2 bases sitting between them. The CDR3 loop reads CASSRNEKLFF. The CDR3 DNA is TGTGCCAGCAGCCGTAATGAAAAACTGTTTTTT. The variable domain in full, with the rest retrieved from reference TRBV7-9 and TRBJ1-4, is DTGVSQNPRHKITKRGQNVTFRCDPISEHNRLYWYRQTLGQGPEFLTYFQNEAQLEKSRLLSDRFSAERPKGSFSTLEIQRTEQGDSAMYLCASSRNEKLFFGSGTQLSVL.